This T cell receptor beta chain was identified in a study of cytomegalovirus exposure and HLA in healthy donors. Across the whole study: Assignment to the Caucasian-associated ancestry cluster applied to 75% to 85% of the roughly 410 genotyped donors.

PCR employed 60 Vbeta and 13 Jbeta primers. Data came from immunoSEQ multiplex PCR; TCRdb stores just in-frame clones and leaves some out. The sample shows over 100,000 clones, 81% of them seen only once. Germline trimming cut 4 bases from V and 1 base from J; bases unmatched to any gene: 14. CDR1 is LGHNA, CDR2 YNFKEQ, per germline. The CDR3 loop spans 19 amino acids. The genes are TRBV4-2 and TRBJ2-7; TRBD2 matches 12 bases. What was sequenced was PBMCs. This receptor was obtained from a woman under 40 in good health and CMV-seronegative. The CDR3 DNA follows: TGTGCCAGCAGCCCAAGCCAGACTAGCGGGAGTATACCGTCCTACGAGCAGTACTTC. It yields the protein CASSPSQTSGSIPSYEQYF.